The 24 T cell receptor beta chains below were found in one sample sequenced in a study of cytomegalovirus exposure and HLA in healthy donors (dated by TCRdb to the late 2010s). Libraries were made using the immunoSEQ multiplex PCR assay. For the multiplex PCR, a mixture combining 60 forward primers for TCR Vbeta segments and 13 reverse primers for TCR Jbeta segments was used. Held by TCRdb, this immuneACCESS table contains in-frame sequences only and omits some clones. Under half of the omission traces to an unresolved V gene where checked; the cause of the rest is unknown. The sample has approximately 110,000 clones on record, approximately 83% of them singletons. Roughly 2.5% of the sample goes to the ten largest clones. The sequenced sample was PBMCs. The origin of the receptors is a woman aged 18-35 years in good health and CMV-seronegative.

The chain recombines TRBV27 with TRBJ2-1; 7 bases fit TRBD1. V lost 5 bases and J lost 4; bases outside the gene matches: 8. The CDR3 contains 15 residues. The germline CDR1 and CDR2 sequences are MNHEY and SMNVEV (reference sequence). The CDR3 nucleotides read TGTGCCAGCAGTCCAACAGGGGATCTTTACAATGAGCAGTTCTTC. Its translation: CASSPTGDLYNEQFF.

The J gene is TRBJ2-2, the V gene TRBV4-1; the D gene is possibly TRBD2 (5 bases). Looked up from germline, CDR1 is MGHRA and CDR2 is YSYEKL. Trimming removed 4 bases from V and 4 bases from J, with 13 bases in between. The CDR3 covers 15 residues. The chain's CDR3 is CASSLEGRGTGELFF. CDR3 nucleotide sequence: TGCGCCAGCAGCCTTGAAGGACGGGGCACCGGGGAGCTGTTTTTT.

This clone was observed once. This chain connects TRBV11-2 to TRBJ2-3; 7 bases line up with TRBD2. The CDR3 runs to 17 residues. CDR1 is SGHAT and CDR2 is FQNNGV in the germline V gene. The J segment lost 0 bases and the V segment lost 2 bases, leaving 8 bases of the junction unmatched. CDR3 nucleotide sequence: TGTGCCAGCAGCTTACCCCCGACTAGCAGTAGCACAGATACGCAGTATTTT. It yields the protein CASSLPPTSSSTDTQYF.

The V and J genes are TRBV5-4 and TRBJ1-3; D is unresolved. The ends were cut back, 0 bases at V and 1 base at J, with 8 bases in the middle. The CDR3 is made up of 15 amino acids. Germline assignment: CDR1 SGHNT and CDR2 YYREEE (reference sequence). The CDR3 coding sequence is TGTGCCAGCAGCTTGGGCGGGAAGTCTGGAAACACCATATATTTT. It codes for CASSLGGKSGNTIYF.

The chain joins TRBV11-2 to TRBJ1-6; D is ambiguous. CDR3 length: 14 residues. The V end lost 4 bases, the J end lost 5 bases, and 9 bases lay between the germline ends. The germline CDR1 and CDR2 sequences are SGHAT and FQNNGV. CDR3: CASSWQRNNSPLHF. In DNA form, the CDR3 reads TGTGCCAGCAGCTGGCAGCGAAATAATTCACCCCTCCACTTT.

J is TRBJ2-5 and V is TRBV15, with no clear D. CDR3 size: 13 residues. Germline values: CDR1 LNHNV, CDR2 YYDKDF (reference sequence). With 5 bases removed from V and 7 bases from J, the gap between germline ends came to 14 bases. The CDR3 DNA reads TGTGCCACCAGCTTCCCTTATTCGGGGACCCAGTACTTC. Amino acid sequence: CATSFPYSGTQYF.

The chain recombines TRBV27 with TRBJ2-1; no reliable D call. This CDR3 has 13 residues. Germline V gives CDR1 MNHEY, CDR2 SMNVEV (reference sequence). Trimming stripped 0 bases from V and 6 bases from J, with 6 bases between. CDR3 sequence (DNA): TGTGCCAGCAGTTTATCACCGGGCAATGAGCAGTTCTTC. This gives the protein CASSLSPGNEQFF.

The chain joins TRBV6-1 to TRBJ2-2; a possible D gene is TRBD2 (6 bases). CDR1 is MNHNS and CDR2 is SASEGT in the germline V gene. V lost 2 bases, J lost 4 bases, and 11 bases lay in between. The CDR3 has 15 residues. CDR3 in amino acids: CASSEFLASTGELFF. The CDR3 DNA follows: TGTGCCAGCAGTGAATTCCTAGCGTCCACCGGGGAGCTGTTTTTT.

The sample holds many counts of this clone. The CDR3 sequence: CASSVTENTEAFF. The CDR3 nucleotides are TGTGCCAGCAGCGTAACAGAGAACACTGAAGCTTTCTTT. The rearrangement links TRBV9 to TRBJ1-1; D is unresolved. This CDR3 has 13 residues. V lost 1 base and J 1 base, leaving 5 bases between the germline ends. Germline CDR1 reads SGDLS; CDR2 reads YYNGEE.

J is TRBJ2-2 and V is TRBV6-5; D gene ambiguous. CDR3 length: 16 amino acids. The germline CDR1 and CDR2 sequences are MNHEY and SVGAGI. The ends were cut back, 1 base at V and 0 bases at J, with 9 bases in the middle. CDR3 bases: TGTGCCAGCAGTTACTTGCTACCCCCGAACACCGGGGAGCTGTTTTTT. This gives the protein CASSYLLPPNTGELFF.

J is TRBJ1-2 and V is TRBV29-1; 7 nucleotides agree with TRBD1. The V gene end was trimmed by 4 bases and the J gene end by 3 bases; junction bases not matched to a gene: 5. The CDR3 runs to 13 residues. In germline, CDR1 is SQVTM, CDR2 ANQGSEA. CDR3 coding DNA: TGCAGCGTTGGACAGGGCATGGACTATGGCTACACCTTC. It is translated as CSVGQGMDYGYTF.

The CDR3 DNA reads TGTGCCAGCAGTCGCGTAAGCAATGAGCAGTTCTTC. Protein: CASSRVSNEQFF. This rearrangement joins TRBV7-8 to TRBJ2-1, with no clear D. CDR3 length equals 12 residues. V shed 6 bases and J shed 6 bases, with 9 bases lying between them. CDR1 and CDR2 (germline): SGHVS, FQNEAQ.

The chain has TRBV9 and TRBJ1-2, with a possible D match to TRBD1 (5 bases). V was clipped by 0 bases and J by 7 bases, with 16 bases between them. The CDR3 spans 15 residues. CDR1 is SGDLS, CDR2 YYNGEE, per germline. Here the CDR3 reads CASSVGRGIQRGYTF. The CDR3 DNA reads as TGTGCCAGCAGCGTAGGCCGGGGGATTCAACGTGGCTACACCTTC.

The chain combines TRBV18 with TRBJ2-7, with 8 nucleotides matching TRBD2. CDR1 KGHSH and CDR2 LQKENI come from the germline V gene. The V segment lost 1 base and the J segment 5 bases; nucleotides outside the gene matches: 4. There are 14 residues in the CDR3. The CDR3 DNA is TGTGCCAGCTCACCACGGCTAGCGGGTCACGAGCAGTACGTC. Translating it yields CASSPRLAGHEQYV.

This chain links TRBV4-3 with TRBJ2-5; the D gene is possibly TRBD2 (5 bases). This CDR3 is 15 amino acids long. Germline V gene data show CDR1 as LGHNA and CDR2 as YSLEER. Trimming stripped 4 bases from V and 5 bases from J, with 17 bases between. CDR3 sequence: CASSLQWSTGETQYF. CDR3 in DNA: TGCGCCAGCAGCCTTCAGTGGTCCACGGGGGAGACCCAGTACTTC.

The genes are TRBV9 and TRBJ1-2, with a possible D match to TRBD1 (6 bases). The CDR3 has 15 amino acids. Looked up from germline, CDR1 is SGDLS and CDR2 is YYNGEE. V dropped 0 bases and J dropped 4 bases, with 13 bases sitting between them. CDR3 sequence reads: CASSVGQGWGYGYTF. The CDR3 nucleotides are TGTGCCAGCAGCGTAGGGCAGGGGTGGGGCTATGGCTACACCTTC.

J is TRBJ1-6 and V is TRBV15, with TRBD1 matching over 8 bases. The CDR3 loop spans 16 amino acids. The junction had 6 bases not matched to a gene; V was cut back by 2 bases and J by 6 bases. Germline CDR1 and CDR2: LNHNV and YYDKDF (reference sequence). The CDR3 DNA reads as TGTGCCACCAGCAGAAAGACAGGGGAGGGTAATTCACCCCTCCACTTT. Its protein product is CATSRKTGEGNSPLHF.

The chain employs TRBV11-3 and TRBJ2-7, with D possibly TRBD1 on 6 matching bases. The V and J ends lost 0 bases and 4 bases respectively, with 16 bases between them. Germline CDR1 and CDR2: SGHNT and YENEEA. The CDR3 extends over 16 amino acids. For the CDR3, the DNA is TGTGCCAGCAGCTTAGATCTCCCGGGACATCTTTACGAGCAGTACGTC. Its translation is CASSLDLPGHLYEQYV.

The V gene is TRBV6-1, the J gene TRBJ2-2, with a possible D match to TRBD1 (5 bases). The ends were cut back, 4 bases at V and 1 base at J, with 10 bases in the middle. The CDR3 extends over 15 amino acids. CDR1 and CDR2 (germline): MNHNS, SASEGT. CDR3 region: CASSVQDENTGELFF. CDR3 sequence (DNA): TGTGCCAGCAGTGTACAGGACGAGAACACCGGGGAGCTGTTTTTT.

In its sample, this clone was seen once. CDR3 in DNA: TGTGCCAGCAGCGTGTCAGGGGTACCAACCTACAATGAGCAGTTCTTC. It translates to CASSVSGVPTYNEQFF. This sequence joins TRBV9 and TRBJ2-1; perhaps TRBD1 as D (6 bases). Germline V lookup: CDR1 SGDLS, CDR2 YYNGEE. V was clipped by 2 bases and J by 2 bases, with 14 bases between them. This CDR3 is built from 16 residues.

Note on this clone: The sample carries other DNA sequences with the same CDR3. The rearrangement links TRBV6-4 to TRBJ1-1; D unresolved. The CDR3 covers 13 residues. V shed 6 bases and J shed 0 bases, with 8 bases lying between them. CDR1 and CDR2 (germline): MRHNA, SNTAGT. The CDR3 sequence is CASSEDLNTEAFF. The CDR3 nucleotides are TGTGCCAGCAGCGAGGACTTGAACACTGAAGCTTTCTTT.

The chain is built from TRBV11-2 and TRBJ1-6; no clear D gene. Germline lookup yields CDR1 SGHAT and CDR2 FQNNGV. There are 14 residues in the CDR3. V lost 3 bases to trimming and J lost 9 bases, with 12 bases between them. This CDR3 is CASSFAGSSSPLHF. The CDR3 coding sequence is TGTGCCAGCAGCTTCGCGGGGTCGAGTTCACCCCTCCACTTT.

This chain joins TRBV19 and TRBJ1-3, with a weak D call TRBD1 (5 bases). The CDR3 is made up of 16 amino acids. Trimming stripped 2 bases from V and 0 bases from J, with 11 bases between. Germline CDR1 and CDR2: LNHDA and SQIVND (reference sequence). The CDR3 spells CASSITAGRSGNTIYF. Written as DNA, the CDR3 is TGTGCCAGTAGTATAACGGCGGGACGCTCTGGAAACACCATATATTTT.

This clone was detected once. The chain recombines TRBV28 with TRBJ2-1; unclear D gene. V lost 2 bases and J lost 5, with 4 bases in between. Looked up from germline, CDR1 is MDHEN and CDR2 is SYDVKM. The CDR3 runs to 12 residues. Here the CDR3 reads CASSLLDNEQFF. The CDR3 nucleotides are TGTGCCAGCAGTTTACTAGACAATGAGCAGTTCTTC.